The sequence of this T cell receptor (beta chain) was determined in a study of neurological immune-mediated disorders. Study at large: Secondary progressive cases numbered 3 among the approximately 35 multiple sclerosis patients, while the other 31 were relapsing-remitting. Study-level findings and limits: The authors found no clinical or MRI feature associated with the multiple sclerosis repertoire cluster.

5'RACE employing 10-nucleotide random UMIs yielded the cDNA. From the 5' RACE reads, TCRdb called clonotypes with MiXCR, one entry per CDR3 protein. The sample holds 84,000 or so distinct CDR3 sequences, about 4.3% seen once. Time point given: longitudinal time-point 3. This CDR3 region has 15 residues. Germline-derived CDR1 and CDR2 are DFQATT and SNEGSKA (reference sequence). This clonotype counts as medium-sized (0.01 to 0.1%). The antigen remains unidentified. The junction does not match germline at one end; this may be a read error. V usage is TRBV20-1 and J usage is TRBJ2-1; D possibly corresponds to TRBD2 (5 bases). This TCR derives from a woman aged 55-69 years with multiple sclerosis. The specimen was PBMCs. The chain's CDR3 is CSAREGSGVLNEQFF. The DNA for the CDR3 is TGCAGTGCCAGAGAGGGTTCCGGAGTCCTCAATGAGCAGTTCTTC.